The rows below give T cell receptor beta chains drawn from one sample of a study of response to subunit inactivated influenza vaccine. TCRdb re-called the RT-PCR reads with MiXCR, one entry per CDR3 protein. The data hold roughly 500,000 distinct CDR3 sequences, with about 25% observed a single time. Sequencing was performed on CD4+ T cells sorted from PBMCs, taken roughly 5 days after vaccination. The receptors stem from a man aged 50-59 years who received an inactivated influenza vaccine. Each CDR3 is given with its conserved first and last residue. The order of the fields is V gene, CDR3 protein.

>TRBV5-1
CASSTGTGGDEQYF
>TRBV12-3/TRBV12-4
CASTLNGDTTAFF
>TRBV3-1
CASSLNGGRCYF
>TRBV7-2
CASSETPGLANIKQYF
>TRBV7-2
CASSLDGRASNEQFF
>TRBV4-3
CASSQTTGSSTEAFF
>TRBV5-5
CASSFLAGGHLINEQFF
>TRBV12-3/TRBV12-4
CASSAGLVWNEQFF
>TRBV24-1
CATNTLAGENTEAFF
>TRBV20-1
CSARDLGAYGYTF
>TRBV5-1
CASSLEGRGSSTDTQYF
>TRBV20-1
CSASRTGPSTAIYF
>TRBV7-2
CASSLVLGLGLNEQYF
>TRBV6-1
CASRPGWGTGELFF
>TRBV10-3
CAISDAGNSQPQHF
>TRBV9
CASSTTVIGYGYTF
>TRBV4-3
CASSQEDRQNTEAFF
>TRBV29-1
CSVVGRVGYNEQFF
>TRBV7-2
CASSGDRIFSYEQYF
>TRBV15
CATSRDVGVGTDTQYF
>TRBV20-1
CSATRPFSDSNQPQHF
>TRBV5-1
CASSLVEQPNTGELFF
>TRBV2
CASSEGRTTPYEQYF
>TRBV5-1
CAIRIGQERDTQYF
>TRBV6-2/TRBV6-3
CASTLTGSSYNEQFF
>TRBV10-3
CAISSTQALYNEQFF
>TRBV10-3
CAISRTYYGYTF
>TRBV30
CAWSPSGQAAVEAFF
>TRBV28
CASSLYGTGLSQPQHF
>TRBV7-2
CASSLSPSVGNEQFF
>TRBV6-2/TRBV6-3
CASSTNRVRNEQFF
>TRBV12-3/TRBV12-4
CASSLGQGTYGYTF
>TRBV18
CASSPGRSNQPQHF
>TRBV5-1
CASSLRIPGQGATGELFF
>TRBV20-1
CSASSGKLQETQYF
>TRBV12-3/TRBV12-4
CASSLERTGEGNQPQHF
>TRBV20-1
CSASQTLRGNIQYF
>TRBV4-1
CASSQDYRGLAFF
>TRBV7-8
CASLQGGGLYNEQFF
>TRBV20-1
CSARDLTGQNTGELFF
>TRBV20-1
CSASVWDGSNEQFF
>TRBV12-3/TRBV12-4
CASSLRRDIFSYEQYF